The 22 T cell receptor beta chains below were found in one sample sequenced in a study of cytomegalovirus exposure and HLA in healthy donors. The PCR employed 60 Vbeta primers together with 13 Jbeta primers. TCRdb keeps only in-frame clones here, not all; method: immunoSEQ multiplex PCR. The sample consists of about 150,000 clones, about 80% of them appearing once. The source material was PBMCs. The receptors originated from a man under 40 in good health and CMV-seropositive.

V gene TRBV30 combines with J gene TRBJ2-2; 9 nucleotides match TRBD1. Germline lookup yields CDR1 GTSNPN and CDR2 SVGIG (reference sequence). V was pared by 4 bases and J by 2 bases, with 2 bases of the junction left unmatched. This CDR3 has 14 amino acids. The CDR3 loop is CAWNRGHNTGELFF. CDR3 in DNA: TGTGCCTGGAACAGGGGGCATAACACCGGGGAGCTGTTTTTT.

The chain couples TRBV27 to TRBJ2-7, with 13 bases identical to TRBD2. In germline, CDR1 is MNHEY, CDR2 SMNVEV (reference sequence). The CDR3 has 16 amino acids. V lost 5 bases, J lost 5 bases, and 9 bases stayed unmatched. CDR3 sequence: CASSPGLAGVFNEQYF. The CDR3 bases are TGTGCCAGCAGTCCCGGACTAGCGGGAGTGTTCAACGAGCAGTACTTC.

Remarks on this clone: In the same sample, other DNA sequences code for this CDR3. This chain's CDR3 is CASSFNSGNTIYF. The CDR3 DNA reads as TGTGCCAGCAGCTTTAACAGTGGAAACACCATATATTTT. V usage is TRBV7-9 and J usage is TRBJ1-3; D is unresolved. Trimming took 3 bases from V and 3 from J, leaving 6 bases between them. Germline loops: CDR1 SEHNR, CDR2 FQNEAQ (reference sequence). This CDR3 is built from 13 residues.

The rearrangement links TRBV28 to TRBJ1-1, with 8 bases that match TRBD1. V was pared by 6 bases and J by 0 bases, with 6 bases of the junction left unmatched. CDR1 and CDR2 (germline): MDHEN, SYDVKM. The CDR3 is made up of 15 amino acids. This CDR3 reads CASRLTGAVNTEAFF. CDR3 sequence (DNA): TGTGCCAGCAGGTTGACAGGGGCGGTGAACACTGAAGCTTTCTTT.

This chain joins TRBV6-6 and TRBJ1-4, with D tentatively TRBD1 (5 bases). Germline V lookup: CDR1 MNHNY, CDR2 SVGAGI (reference sequence). Trimming took 5 bases from V and 5 from J, leaving 12 bases between them. The CDR3 totals 14 residues. CDR3 residues: CASSPTGGNEKLFF. The CDR3 DNA sequence: TGTGCCAGCAGTCCGACGGGGGGGAATGAAAAACTGTTTTTT.

The gene calls are TRBV7-9 and TRBJ2-1; 7 bases map to TRBD1. This CDR3 is built from 19 residues. The V segment lost 5 bases and the J segment 6 bases; nucleotides outside the gene matches: 22. CDR1 and CDR2 (germline): SEHNR, FQNEAQ (reference sequence). CDR3 nucleotides: TGTGCCAGCAGCCCCGGGACAGCCATCCGAGCCCGATGGAGCAATGAGCAGTTCTTC. This codes for CASSPGTAIRARWSNEQFF.

The chain has TRBV5-1 and TRBJ1-3, with 9 bases lining up with TRBD1. V dropped 4 bases and J dropped 0; count of bases not matched to a gene: 5. This CDR3 is built from 16 residues. Germline V lookup: CDR1 SGHRS, CDR2 YFSETQ. CDR3 sequence (DNA): TGCGCCAGCAGCATACAGGGGGCAAGCTCTGGAAACACCATATATTTT. It yields the protein CASSIQGASSGNTIYF.

The table lists this clone with a count of one. V gene TRBV13 combines with J gene TRBJ2-2, with TRBD1 identical over 11 bases. V was pared by 5 bases and J by 4 bases, with 6 bases of the junction left unmatched. CDR3 length: 16 amino acids. The germline V gene encodes CDR1 PRHDT and CDR2 FYEKMQ (reference sequence). Here the CDR3 DNA reads TGTGCCAGCAGCCATTCGGGGACAGGGGGCACCGGGGAGCTGTTTTTT. Translating gives CASSHSGTGGTGELFF.

The rearrangement uses TRBV5-8 and TRBJ2-3; TRBD1 is a possible D gene (6 bases). In germline, CDR1 is SGHTS, CDR2 YDEGEE. The V end lost 2 bases, the J end lost 2 bases, and 9 bases lay between the germline ends. The CDR3 runs to 14 residues. CDR3 sequence (DNA): TGTGCCAGCAGCTTACAGGGAACCACAGATACGCAGTATTTT. Its translation: CASSLQGTTDTQYF.

The J gene is TRBJ2-3, the V gene TRBV18; D is uncertain. Germline CDR1 reads KGHSH; CDR2 reads LQKENI. The V end was cut by 2 bases, the J end by 2 bases, with 8 bases between. This CDR3 contains 14 residues. The CDR3 coding sequence is TGTGCCAGCTCACCATCCGGAGCCACAGATACGCAGTATTTT. This sequence encodes CASSPSGATDTQYF.

Comment on this clone: Distinct nucleotide sequences in the sample also encode this CDR3. CDR3: CASSIVGTSSYEQYF. The CDR3 DNA reads TGTGCCAGTAGTATTGTTGGGACTAGCTCCTACGAGCAGTACTTC. The V call is TRBV19, the J call TRBJ2-7; TRBD2 matches at 8 bases. V gave up 3 bases and J gave up 0 bases; unmatched junction bases: 4. This CDR3 contains 15 residues. Per germline, CDR1 LNHDA and CDR2 SQIVND (reference sequence).

About this clone itself: A read error may account for a junction end that differs from germline. Different DNA sequences within this sample yield the same CDR3. The rearrangement uses TRBV10-3 and TRBJ2-1, with TRBD2 identical over 7 bases. The CDR3 totals 12 residues. Looked up from germline, CDR1 is ENHRY and CDR2 is SYGVKD. The CDR3 DNA reads TGCGCCATCAGTGGGGGAGGGAATGAGCAGTTCTTC. Translating it yields CAISGGGNEQFF.

The gene calls are TRBV27 and TRBJ2-1; 8 bases map to TRBD1. The CDR3 runs 16 residues. CDR1 and CDR2 (germline): MNHEY, SMNVEV (reference sequence). V lost 2 bases, J lost 6 bases, and 9 bases stayed unmatched. The CDR3 is CASSLVGAGGLNEQFF. Here the CDR3 DNA reads TGTGCCAGCAGTTTAGTTGGGGCAGGGGGCCTCAATGAGCAGTTCTTC.

The V and J genes are TRBV28 and TRBJ1-5, with D possibly matching TRBD1 (6 bases). The CDR3 has 15 residues. Germline V CDR1 and CDR2: MDHEN, SYDVKM. Trimming took off 5 bases at V and 6 bases at J, with 17 bases between the two ends. CDR3 bases: TGTGCCAGCAGTGCACCCGGGCAGGGGATTCAGCCCCAGCATTTT. It yields the protein CASSAPGQGIQPQHF.

The V gene is TRBV19, the J gene TRBJ1-5; 7 bases agree with TRBD1. Germline-derived CDR1 and CDR2 are LNHDA and SQIVND (reference sequence). The length of the CDR3 is 16 residues. V shed 1 base and J 1 base; nucleotides not matched to a gene: 4. The CDR3 region is CASSIGQGVSNQPQHF. The CDR3 DNA sequence: TGTGCCAGTAGTATAGGACAGGGTGTGAGCAATCAGCCCCAGCATTTT.

The chain carries TRBV4-2 and TRBJ1-5; 8 bases agree with TRBD1. Germline assignment: CDR1 LGHNA and CDR2 YNFKEQ. After removal of 4 bases from V and 7 bases from J, the junction contained 6 bases not matched to a gene. The CDR3 is 14 amino acids. For the CDR3, the DNA is TGTGCCAGCAGCCTAAACAGGGGGGGACAGCCCCAGCATTTT. Translation: CASSLNRGGQPQHF.

This chain links TRBV9 with TRBJ2-5; 7 bases are a match to TRBD2. Trimming took 3 bases from V and 1 from J; bases not matched to a gene: 12. The CDR3 totals 17 residues. Germline V lookup: CDR1 SGDLS, CDR2 YYNGEE. CDR3: CASSALRGSIGQETQYF. The CDR3 nucleotides read TGTGCCAGCAGCGCCCTGCGCGGGAGTATCGGCCAAGAGACCCAGTACTTC.

The chain recombines TRBV7-9 with TRBJ1-5; a possible D gene is TRBD1 (6 bases). The germline gives CDR1 SEHNR, CDR2 FQNEAQ (reference sequence). This CDR3 has 15 amino acids. Trimming shortened V by 4 bases and J by 1 base, and 11 bases separated the two germline ends. CDR3 protein: CASSYGGLSNQPQHF. CDR3 in DNA: TGTGCCAGCAGCTACGGGGGGCTCAGCAATCAGCCCCAGCATTTT.

The V gene is TRBV27, the J gene TRBJ2-3; TRBD1 matches 7 bases. Germline V gene lookup returns CDR1 MNHEY and CDR2 SMNVEV (reference sequence). V dropped 6 bases and J dropped 5; count of bases not matched to a gene: 8. The CDR3 runs 14 residues. CDR3 sequence: CASRPDRVVDTQYF. DNA for the CDR3: TGTGCCAGCAGACCTGACAGGGTCGTAGATACGCAGTATTTT.

This clone was seen a single time. This rearrangement joins TRBV10-3 to TRBJ2-3; D unclear. V dropped 6 bases and J dropped 0 bases, with 13 bases sitting between them. CDR1 and CDR2 (germline): ENHRY, SYGVKD. The CDR3 runs 15 residues. The CDR3 reads CAIRKTSASTDTQYF. As DNA, the CDR3 is TGTGCCATCAGGAAAACGAGTGCTAGCACAGATACGCAGTATTTT.

This clone appeared many times. The chain has TRBV6-6 and TRBJ1-1; the D is unclear. Germline V gene sequence: CDR1 MNHNY, CDR2 SVGAGI (reference sequence). This CDR3 has 13 amino acids. The ends were cut back, 5 bases at V and 5 bases at J, with 12 bases in the middle. The CDR3 DNA sequence: TGTGCCAGCAGTCTGTTCCAGTCGACTGAAGCTTTCTTT. It yields the protein CASSLFQSTEAFF.

This clone occurred a few times. The CDR3 region is CASSSRTGGEMNTEAFF. The CDR3 DNA reads TGCGCCAGCAGCTCCCGGACAGGAGGGGAGATGAACACTGAAGCTTTCTTT. J is TRBJ1-1 and V is TRBV5-1; 7 bases match TRBD1. This CDR3 region has 17 residues. The ends lost 3 bases at V and 0 bases at J; junction bases unmatched: 11. Looked up from germline, CDR1 is SGHRS and CDR2 is YFSETQ.